The rows below give T cell receptor beta chains drawn from one sample of a study of T cell responses to AZD1222 COVID-19 vaccine. TCRdb keeps only in-frame clones here, not all; method: immunoSEQ multiplex PCR. The sample includes under 150,000 clones, around 91% of them seen just once. Sequencing used peripheral blood, obtained on day 0 of AZD1222 vaccination. The receptors were sampled from an adult in good health. Both conserved end residues are part of each CDR3. The D gene is left open where the match is weak.

d_gene,v_gene,j_gene,CDR3aa,CDR3nt
-,TRBV5-5,TRBJ1-1,CASSPRGRGNTEAFF,TGTGCCAGCAGCCCAAGAGGGCGGGGGAACACTGAAGCTTTCTTT
TRBD2,TRBV18,TRBJ2-1,CASSPSKTSGSYNEQFF,TGTGCCAGCTCACCCTCCAAGACTAGCGGTTCTTACAATGAGCAGTTCTTC
-,TRBV19,TRBJ2-7,CASTLSAGGEQYF,TGTGCCAGTACCCTATCCGCCGGGGGCGAGCAGTACTTC
-,TRBV6-5,TRBJ1-1,CASTKKLYTEAFF,TGTGCCAGCACCAAAAAGCTATACACTGAAGCTTTCTTT
TRBD1,TRBV19,TRBJ2-7,CASSVDRAYEQYF,TGTGCCAGTAGTGTAGACAGGGCCTACGAGCAGTACTTC
-,TRBV5-6,TRBJ2-5,CASSLATAQETQYF,TGTGCCAGCAGCTTGGCGACAGCCCAAGAGACCCAGTACTTC
-,TRBV25-1,TRBJ2-5,CASTGISRWTQYF,TGTGCCAGCACCGGAATCTCCAGGTGGACCCAGTACTTC
-,TRBV3-1/TRBV3-2,TRBJ2-5,CASSYSDPRRETQYF,TGTGCCAGCAGCTACAGTGACCCGAGGCGAGAGACCCAGTACTTC
-,TRBV5-1,TRBJ2-7,CATARDPPSYEQYF,TGCGCCACTGCCCGAGACCCACCCTCCTACGAGCAGTACTTC
-,TRBV2,TRBJ1-6,CASSAGSQSGPLHF,TGTGCCAGCAGTGCCGGGTCGCAGAGCGGGCCCCTCCACTTT
-,TRBV7-8,TRBJ1-2,CASSLGGAYGYTF,TGTGCCAGCAGCTTGGGGGGGGCCTATGGCTACACCTTC
-,TRBV9,TRBJ1-2,CASSTPHGNRGSYGYTF,TGTGCCAGCAGCACGCCCCATGGAAACCGAGGGAGCTATGGCTACACCTTC